This TCR beta chain was sequenced for a study of OX40 agonist ivuxolimab in advanced cancers. Whole-study context: Patients were dosed with the agonistic anti-OX40 (CD134) antibody ivuxolimab. The eligibility criteria allowed prior anti-PD-1, anti-PD-L1 or anti-CTLA-4 therapy, and about 40% had some.

Blood sampling was done at baseline, cycle 4 day 1, and cycle 7 day 1. Assay: immunoSEQ multiplex PCR; the TCRdb copy retains only in-frame clones and omits some. The profile shows approximately 42,000 clones, roughly 90% of them singletons. Per germline, CDR1 SGHAT and CDR2 FQNNGV. The CDR3 runs to 14 residues. V shed 3 bases and J 6 bases; nucleotides not matched to a gene: 7. This TCR was recovered from an adult with an advanced solid tumor such as melanoma, head and neck, liver or kidney cancer. V usage is TRBV11-2 and J usage is TRBJ2-7; 8 bases map to TRBD2. The sequences come from CD4+ or CD8+ T cells sorted from blood, collected in a trial of the OX40 agonist ivuxolimab. The DNA of the CDR3 is TGTGCCAGCAGCTTTGGGACTAGTGTTGGCGAGCAGTACGTC. This gives the protein CASSFGTSVGEQYV.